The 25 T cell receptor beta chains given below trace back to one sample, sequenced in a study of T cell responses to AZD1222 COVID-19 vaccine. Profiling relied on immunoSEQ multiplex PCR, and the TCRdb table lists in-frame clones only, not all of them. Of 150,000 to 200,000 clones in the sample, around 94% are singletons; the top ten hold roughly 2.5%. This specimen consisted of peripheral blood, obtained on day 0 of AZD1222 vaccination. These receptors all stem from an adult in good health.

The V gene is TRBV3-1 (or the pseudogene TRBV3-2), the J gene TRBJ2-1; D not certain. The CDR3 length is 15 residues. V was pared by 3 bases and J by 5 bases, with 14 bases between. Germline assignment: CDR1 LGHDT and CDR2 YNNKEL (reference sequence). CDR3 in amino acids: CASSQLGRVNNEQFF. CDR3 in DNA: TGTGCCAGCAGCCAGCTGGGAAGGGTAAACAATGAGCAGTTCTTC.

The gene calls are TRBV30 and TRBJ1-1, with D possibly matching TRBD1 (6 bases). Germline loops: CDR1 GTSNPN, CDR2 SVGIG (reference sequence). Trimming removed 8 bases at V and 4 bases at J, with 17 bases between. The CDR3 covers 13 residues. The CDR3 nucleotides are TGTGCCGGGGGACATCTTGGGGGCACTGAAGCTTTCTTT. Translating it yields CAGGHLGGTEAFF. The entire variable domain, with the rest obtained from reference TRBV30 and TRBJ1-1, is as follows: SQTIHQWPATLVQPVGSPLSLECTVEGTSNPNLYWYRQAAGRGLQLLFYSVGIGQISSEVPQNLSASRPQDRQFILSSKKLLLSDSGFYLCAGGHLGGTEAFFGQGTRLTVV.

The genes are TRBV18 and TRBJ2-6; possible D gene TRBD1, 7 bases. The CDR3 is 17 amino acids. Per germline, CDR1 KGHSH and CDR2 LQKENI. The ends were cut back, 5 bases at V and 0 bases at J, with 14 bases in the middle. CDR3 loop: CASSSAGGTSGANVLTF. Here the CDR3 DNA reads TGTGCCAGCTCATCTGCAGGGGGGACCTCTGGGGCCAACGTCCTGACTTTC. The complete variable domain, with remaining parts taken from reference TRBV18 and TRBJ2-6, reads NAGVMQNPRHLVRRRGQEARLRCSPMKGHSHVYWYRQLPEEGLKFMVYLQKENIIDESGMPKERFSAEFPKEGPSILRIQQVVRGDSAAYFCASSSAGGTSGANVLTFGAGSRLTVL.

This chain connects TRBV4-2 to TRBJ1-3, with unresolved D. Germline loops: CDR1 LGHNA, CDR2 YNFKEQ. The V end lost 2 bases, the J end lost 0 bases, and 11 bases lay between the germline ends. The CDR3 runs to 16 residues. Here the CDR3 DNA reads TGTGCCAGCAGCCAATTTGACGGGTCCTCTGGAAACACCATATATTTT. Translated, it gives CASSQFDGSSGNTIYF.

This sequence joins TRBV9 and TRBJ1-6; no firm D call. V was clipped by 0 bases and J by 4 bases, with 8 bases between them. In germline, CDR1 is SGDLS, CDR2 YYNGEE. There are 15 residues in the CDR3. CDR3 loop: CASSVDPIYNSPLHF. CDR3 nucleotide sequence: TGTGCCAGCAGCGTAGACCCCATTTATAATTCACCCCTCCACTTT.

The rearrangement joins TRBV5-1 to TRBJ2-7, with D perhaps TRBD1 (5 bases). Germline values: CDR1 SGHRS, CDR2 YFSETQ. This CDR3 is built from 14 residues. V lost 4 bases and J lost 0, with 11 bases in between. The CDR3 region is CASSRDSISYEQYF. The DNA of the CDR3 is TGCGCCAGCAGCCGCGACAGCATCTCCTACGAGCAGTACTTC.

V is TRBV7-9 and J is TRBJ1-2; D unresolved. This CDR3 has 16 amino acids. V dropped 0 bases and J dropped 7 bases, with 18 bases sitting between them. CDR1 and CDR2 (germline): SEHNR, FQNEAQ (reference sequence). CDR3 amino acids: CASSLALQAGPSGYTF. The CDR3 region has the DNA TGTGCCAGCAGCTTAGCCCTCCAGGCAGGCCCTAGTGGCTACACCTTC. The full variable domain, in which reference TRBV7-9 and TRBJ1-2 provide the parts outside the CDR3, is DTGVSQNPRHKITKRGQNVTFRCDPISEHNRLYWYRQTLGQGPEFLTYFQNEAQLEKSRLLSDRFSAERPKGSFSTLEIQRTEQGDSAMYLCASSLALQAGPSGYTFGSGTRLTVV.

CDR3 in amino acids: CASSFYSLGEETQYF. The CDR3 DNA follows: TGTGCCAGCAGTTTTTACAGTCTGGGGGAAGAGACCCAGTACTTC. The genes are TRBV28 and TRBJ2-5; TRBD1 or TRBD2 may be the D gene (5 bases each). The V and J ends lost 3 bases and 3 bases respectively, with 14 bases between them. The CDR3 loop spans 15 amino acids. CDR1 and CDR2 (germline): MDHEN, SYDVKM.

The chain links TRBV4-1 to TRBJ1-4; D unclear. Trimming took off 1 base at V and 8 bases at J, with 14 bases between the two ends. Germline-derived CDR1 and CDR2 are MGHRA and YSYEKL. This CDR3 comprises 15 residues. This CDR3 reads CASSQGGWVEEKLFF. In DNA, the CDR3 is TGCGCCAGCAGCCAAGGCGGGTGGGTGGAAGAAAAACTGTTTTTT.

For the CDR3, the DNA is TGTGCCAGCAGCTTAGCGGGACAGGGCAAGCCCCAGCATTTT. It yields the protein CASSLAGQGKPQHF. This rearrangement joins TRBV7-6 to TRBJ1-5; 9 positions agree with TRBD1. Trimming cost V 0 bases and J 8 bases; bases outside gene matches: 2. The CDR3 spans 14 residues. Per the germline V gene, CDR1 is SGHVS and CDR2 is FNYEAQ. The full variable domain, rest sourced from reference TRBV7-6 and TRBJ1-5, is GAGVSQSPRYKVTKRGQDVALRCDPISGHVSLYWYRQALGQGPEFLTYFNYEAQQDKSGLPNDRFSAERPEGSISTLTIQRTEQRDSAMYRCASSLAGQGKPQHFGDGTRLSIL.

CDR3 nucleotides: TGTGCCAGCAGCCTTGGACAGGTGGATAACTATGGCTACACCTTC. It specifies CASSLGQVDNYGYTF. The gene calls are TRBV7-9 and TRBJ1-2; 7 nucleotides agree with TRBD1. Germline loops: CDR1 SEHNR, CDR2 FQNEAQ (reference sequence). The CDR3 contains 15 residues. Trimming took 5 bases from V and 1 from J; bases not matched to a gene: 7.

CDR3 region: CASSLSPTGDWGYTF. The CDR3 DNA sequence: TGTGCCAGCAGTTTAAGCCCGACAGGGGATTGGGGCTACACCTTC. This chain connects TRBV27 to TRBJ1-2, with TRBD1 matching over 8 bases. Germline trimming cut 2 bases from V and 8 bases from J; bases unmatched to any gene: 10. This CDR3 is 15 amino acids long. CDR1 and CDR2 (germline): MNHEY, SMNVEV (reference sequence).

The CDR3 nucleotides are TGTGCCAGCAGCTCCGGGACAGATTTCTATGGCTACACCTTC. Translating it yields CASSSGTDFYGYTF. V and J are TRBV11-2 and TRBJ1-2, with 7 bases lining up with TRBD1. Germline loops: CDR1 SGHAT, CDR2 FQNNGV. J was trimmed by 4 bases and V by 4 bases; bases with no gene match: 6. The CDR3 runs 14 residues.

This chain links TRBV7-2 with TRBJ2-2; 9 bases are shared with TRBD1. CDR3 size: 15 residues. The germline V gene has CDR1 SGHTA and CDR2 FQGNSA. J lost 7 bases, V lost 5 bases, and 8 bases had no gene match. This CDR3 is CASSLTGGEVGELFF. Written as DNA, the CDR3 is TGTGCCAGCAGCCTAACAGGGGGCGAGGTCGGGGAGCTGTTTTTT.

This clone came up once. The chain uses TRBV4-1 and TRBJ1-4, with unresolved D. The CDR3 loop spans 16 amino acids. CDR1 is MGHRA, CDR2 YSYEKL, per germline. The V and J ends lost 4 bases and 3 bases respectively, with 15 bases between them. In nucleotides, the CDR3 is TGCGCCAGCAGCCTGGGGTCGGCTGCTTCTAATGAAAAACTGTTTTTT. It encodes CASSLGSAASNEKLFF.

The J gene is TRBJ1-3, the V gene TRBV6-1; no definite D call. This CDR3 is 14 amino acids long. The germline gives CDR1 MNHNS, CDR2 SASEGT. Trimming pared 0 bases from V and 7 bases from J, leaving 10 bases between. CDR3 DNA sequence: TGTGCCAGCAGTGAAGCTCGATTGAGGAACACCATATATTTT. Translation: CASSEARLRNTIYF.

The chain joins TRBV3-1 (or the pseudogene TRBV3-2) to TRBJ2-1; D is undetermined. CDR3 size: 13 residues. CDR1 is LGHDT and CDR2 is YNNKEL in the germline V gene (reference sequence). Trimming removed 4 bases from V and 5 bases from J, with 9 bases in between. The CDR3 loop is CASSPRTNNEQFF. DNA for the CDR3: TGTGCCAGCAGCCCCCGGACGAACAATGAGCAGTTCTTC.

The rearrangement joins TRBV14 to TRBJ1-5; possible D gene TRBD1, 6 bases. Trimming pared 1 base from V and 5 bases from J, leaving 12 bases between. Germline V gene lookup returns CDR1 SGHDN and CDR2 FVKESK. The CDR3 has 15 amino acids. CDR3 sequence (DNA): TGTGCCAGCAGCCAAGGCGGGGGCGCGGATCAGCCCCAGCATTTT. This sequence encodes CASSQGGGADQPQHF. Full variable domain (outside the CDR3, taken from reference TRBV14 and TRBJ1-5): EAGVTQFPSHSVIEKGQTVTLRCDPISGHDNLYWYRRVMGKEIKFLLHFVKESKQDESGMPNNRFLAERTGGTYSTLKVQPAELEDSGVYFCASSQGGGADQPQHFGDGTRLSIL.

For the CDR3, the DNA is TGTGCCAGCTCACCAATGGGACAGGGGAACACTGAAGCTTTCTTT. Translating gives CASSPMGQGNTEAFF. The chain carries TRBV18 and TRBJ1-1; TRBD1 matches at 9 bases. This CDR3 is 15 amino acids long. The junction had 2 bases not matched to a gene; V was cut back by 2 bases and J by 1 base. The germline gives CDR1 KGHSH, CDR2 LQKENI. Using reference TRBV18 and TRBJ1-1 for the parts outside the CDR3, the full variable domain is NAGVMQNPRHLVRRRGQEARLRCSPMKGHSHVYWYRQLPEEGLKFMVYLQKENIIDESGMPKERFSAEFPKEGPSILRIQQVVRGDSAAYFCASSPMGQGNTEAFFGQGTRLTVV.

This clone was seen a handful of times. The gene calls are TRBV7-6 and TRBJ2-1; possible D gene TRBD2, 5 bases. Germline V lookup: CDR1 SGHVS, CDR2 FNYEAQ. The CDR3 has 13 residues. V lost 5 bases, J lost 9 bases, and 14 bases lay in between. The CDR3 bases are TGTGCCAGCAGCGACTCTAGTGGGAGTGAGCAGTTCTTC. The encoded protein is CASSDSSGSEQFF.

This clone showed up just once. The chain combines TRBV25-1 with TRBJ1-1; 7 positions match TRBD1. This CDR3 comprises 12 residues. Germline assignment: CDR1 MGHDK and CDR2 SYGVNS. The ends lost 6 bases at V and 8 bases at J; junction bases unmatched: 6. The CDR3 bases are TGTGCCAGCAGGGGAGGGGACAGAGAAGCTTTCTTT. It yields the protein CASRGGDREAFF.

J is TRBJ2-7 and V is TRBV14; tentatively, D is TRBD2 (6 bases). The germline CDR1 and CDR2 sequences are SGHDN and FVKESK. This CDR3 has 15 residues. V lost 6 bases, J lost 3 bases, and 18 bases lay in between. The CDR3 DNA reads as TGTGCCAGCAGACCCATAGCGGACTCCTACTACGAGCAGTACTTC. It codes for CASRPIADSYYEQYF.

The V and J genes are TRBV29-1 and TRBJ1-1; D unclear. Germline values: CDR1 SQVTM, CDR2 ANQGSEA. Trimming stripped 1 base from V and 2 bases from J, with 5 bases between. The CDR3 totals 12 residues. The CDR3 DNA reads TGCAGCGTTGAAGGGTTAAACACTGAAGCTTTCTTT. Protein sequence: CSVEGLNTEAFF.

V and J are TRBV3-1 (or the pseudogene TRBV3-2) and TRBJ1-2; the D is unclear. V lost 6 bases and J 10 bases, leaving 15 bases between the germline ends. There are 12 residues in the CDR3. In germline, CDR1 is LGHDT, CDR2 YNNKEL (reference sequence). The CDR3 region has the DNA TGTGCCAGCAGTGGAAGCGAACAGATCTACACCTTC. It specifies CASSGSEQIYTF.

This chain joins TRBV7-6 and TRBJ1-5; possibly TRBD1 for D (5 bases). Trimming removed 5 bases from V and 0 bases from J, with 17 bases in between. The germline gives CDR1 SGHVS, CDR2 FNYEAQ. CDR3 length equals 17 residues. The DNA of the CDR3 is TGTGCCAGCAGCCCCAACGGAGGGGATTATAGCAATCAGCCCCAGCATTTT. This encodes CASSPNGGDYSNQPQHF.